This T cell receptor (beta chain) was captured in a study of cytomegalovirus exposure and HLA in healthy donors. Points on this clone: As yet, its antigen is unknown.

V was trimmed by 4 bases and J by 0 bases, leaving 6 bases between them. Germline-derived CDR1 and CDR2 are MNHEY and SVGAGI. This CDR3 has 13 residues. PCR involved 60 Vbeta and 13 Jbeta primers. Data came from immunoSEQ multiplex PCR; TCRdb stores just in-frame clones and leaves some out. Of 75,000 to 100,000 clones detected, about 74% appear once; the ten largest clones hold around 17%. Regarding the study as a whole: Common viral pathogens were later found to be apparently linked to several of the most significant clusters. Cytomegalovirus-associated TCR beta chains were listed, numbering 150 to 200. Rare TCR sequences predominated, though certain public TCRs were found in many donors. In an earlier analysis, about 87% or about 30%: the productive usage of most TCR beta V segments.

This receptor was identified in a man between 60 and 75 years old in good health and CMV-seropositive. The chain links TRBV6-5 to TRBJ1-1, with a possible D match to TRBD1 (5 bases). Sequencing used PBMCs. CDR3 region: CASSWGLNTEAFF. DNA for the CDR3: TGTGCCAGCAGTTGGGGCTTGAACACTGAAGCTTTCTTT.